This T cell receptor (beta chain) was sequenced during a study of shared clonotypes between healthy human individuals. The assay was immunoSEQ multiplex PCR, and TCRdb's table has in-frame clones only and misses some. The table records 2 million to 2.5 million clones, over 85% of them present only once. The CDR3 is made up of 18 amino acids. The clonotype comes from a man aged 18 to 30 in good health. Some clones in this sample may be carry-over from other donors' samples. The chain couples TRBV21-1 to TRBJ1-5; TRBD1 is taken as the D call from the table, unchecked against the DNA. TRBV21-1 is noted as a pseudogene. Sequencing was done on a sample of naive CD4+ T cells from PBMCs. Stated subset: CD45RA+ positively selected. The CDR3 region has the DNA TGTGCCAGCAGCCCAAGGACAGGTGAGAATCATAGCAATCAGCCCCAGCATTTT. The encoded protein is CASSPRTGENHSNQPQHF.